Ten or more counts support the clone carrying this TCR beta chain. What it binds is unknown. MiXCR was run by TCRdb on the multiplex PCR reads, yielding one entry per CDR3 protein. In the table there are some 130,000 distinct CDR3 sequences, approximately 20% of which are singletons. The lymph nodes were axillary draining lymph nodes from breast cancer patients. The sample originates from a study of breast tumors, draining lymph nodes, adjacent tissues. Study findings and constraints: Compared with lymph nodes, tumors were less diverse; compared with nontumor tissue, more. That most tumor T cells come from lymph nodes remained unproven. Luminal-like breast cancer showed significantly greater tumor-nontumor repertoire similarity than basal-like breast cancer did.

This TCR derives from a female donor with breast cancer. Some clones in this sample may be carry-over from other donors' samples. Sequences were obtained from axillary lymph node tissue.

The CDR3 loop reads CASSWVRGPYEQYF. DNA for the CDR3: TGTGCCAGCAGTTGGGTCAGGGGCCCCTACGAGCAGTACTTC. The chain employs TRBV6-6 and TRBJ2-7; TRBD1 might be the D (6 bases). Trimming removed 4 bases from V and 2 bases from J, with 12 bases in between. Germline V gene lookup returns CDR1 MNHNY and CDR2 SVGAGI (reference sequence). The CDR3 has 14 residues.